The 17 T cell receptor beta chains in this list originate from one sample, sequenced in a study of identical twins. TCRdb called the 5' RACE reads again in MiXCR, with one record for every CDR3 protein. The sample consists of 350,000 or so distinct CDR3 sequences, approximately 10% of them appearing once. The sequencing input was naive T cells sorted from blood. The origin of the receptors is a woman between 50 and 59 years old in good health.

V gene TRBV7-2 combines with J gene TRBJ2-3; possibly TRBD1 for D (6 bases). This CDR3 has 12 amino acids. Germline values: CDR1 SGHTA, CDR2 FQGNSA. V was trimmed by 1 base and J by 11 bases, leaving 10 bases between them. The chain's CDR3 is CASSLDQGGQYF. Here the CDR3 DNA reads TGTGCCAGCAGCTTAGACCAAGGGGGGCAGTATTTT.

This clonotype was seen repeatedly, ten times or more. Mismatch with germline at one junction end may stem from a read error. The chain employs TRBV5-1 and TRBJ2-2; possibly TRBD1 for D (5 bases). CDR1 and CDR2 from the germline V gene are SGHRS and YFSETQ. The CDR3 has 14 residues. For the CDR3, the DNA is TGTGCCAGCAGTCTAGACAGTTCCACCGGGGAGCTGTTTTTT. This gives the protein CASSLDSSTGELFF.

Only a few counts were recorded for this clonotype. The chain is built from TRBV7-8 and TRBJ2-2; perhaps TRBD1 as D (6 bases). Per germline, CDR1 SGHVS and CDR2 FQNEAQ. Trimming removed 4 bases from V and 3 bases from J, with 21 bases in between. The CDR3 loop spans 18 amino acids. The CDR3 sequence is CASSSAKGDLLYTGELFF. CDR3 bases: TGTGCCAGCAGCTCAGCCAAGGGGGACCTACTATACACCGGGGAGCTGTTTTTT.

The chain uses TRBV11-1 and TRBJ2-1; possible D gene TRBD2, 7 bases. CDR1 is SGHAT, CDR2 FQDESV, per germline (reference sequence). The length of the CDR3 is 16 residues. V lost 4 bases and J lost 6, with 19 bases in between. The CDR3 reads CASSSLGAGVGNEQFF. In DNA form, the CDR3 reads TGTGCCAGCAGCTCCTTGGGGGCGGGAGTTGGCAATGAGCAGTTCTTC.

Points on this clonotype: The junction departs from germline at one end; a sequencing error may be responsible. V and J are TRBV30 and TRBJ1-1; D unresolved. The CDR3 consists of 12 residues. Germline-derived CDR1 and CDR2 are GTSNPN and SVGIG (reference sequence). Written as DNA, the CDR3 is TGTGCCTGGAGGCGAGGGAACGCTGAAGCTTTCTTT. This gives the protein CAWRRGNAEAFF.

This clonotype was found a few times. The gene calls are TRBV6-6 and TRBJ2-1, with a weak D call TRBD2 (5 bases). The ends were cut back, 6 bases at V and 0 bases at J, with 12 bases in the middle. The CDR3 covers 15 residues. Germline V gene sequence: CDR1 MNHNY, CDR2 SVGAGI (reference sequence). In nucleotides, the CDR3 is TGTGCCAGCAGCCCTATCGAGGGCTCCTACAATGAGCAGTTCTTC. Protein product: CASSPIEGSYNEQFF.

Ten or more counts support this clonotype. The chain couples TRBV5-1 to TRBJ1-2; tentatively, D is TRBD1 (6 bases). The CDR3 consists of 12 residues. Germline CDR1 is SGHRS and CDR2 is YFSETQ. V was trimmed by 0 bases and J by 6 bases, leaving 6 bases between them. The DNA for the CDR3 is TGCGCCAGCAGCTTGGACAGGGATGGCTACACCTTC. It codes for CASSLDRDGYTF. Full variable domain (rest looked up from reference TRBV5-1 and TRBJ1-2): KAGVTQTPRYLIKTRGQQVTLSCSPISGHRSVSWYQQTPGQGLQFLFEYFSETQRNKGNFPGRFSGRQFSNSRSEMNVSTLELGDSALYLCASSLDRDGYTFGSGTRLTVV.

This clonotype was seen more than once but under ten times. V usage is TRBV30 and J usage is TRBJ2-1; 8 nucleotides match TRBD1. Trimming cost V 2 bases and J 8 bases; bases outside gene matches: 17. The CDR3 totals 17 residues. CDR1 and CDR2 (germline): GTSNPN, SVGIG (reference sequence). The CDR3 protein is CAWSLGRQGIFLDEQFF. CDR3 sequence (DNA): TGTGCCTGGAGTCTAGGTCGACAGGGGATTTTCCTTGATGAGCAGTTCTTC.

V usage is TRBV28 and J usage is TRBJ1-2; TRBD1 matches 10 bases. The CDR3 spans 13 residues. Germline V gene lookup returns CDR1 MDHEN and CDR2 SYDVKM. V was pared by 4 bases and J by 8 bases, with 4 bases of the junction left unmatched. CDR3 nucleotides: TGTGCCAGCAGTTCGGACAGGGGGTACGGCTACACCTTC. Amino acids: CASSSDRGYGYTF.

This chain uses TRBV9 with TRBJ2-2, with TRBD1 matching 7 bases. Trimming cost V 3 bases and J 4 bases; bases outside gene matches: 3. The CDR3 totals 14 residues. The germline CDR1 and CDR2 sequences are SGDLS and YYNGEE. The CDR3 nucleotides are TGTGCCAGCAGCGCCTGGGACAGCACCGGGGAGCTGTTTTTT. It encodes CASSAWDSTGELFF.

As to this clonotype: It may be a read error: a sequence one base away is much more abundant. V gene TRBV12-3 or TRBV12-4 combines with J gene TRBJ2-1; D call uncertain. Trimming pared 5 bases from V and 0 bases from J, leaving 8 bases between. CDR3 size: 14 residues. The CDR3 region has the DNA TGTGCCAGCAGTCCGGAGAGCTCCTACAATGAGCAGTTCTTC. This sequence encodes CASSPESSYNEQFF.

This clonotype was found many times. This chain uses TRBV4-1 with TRBJ2-1; TRBD1 agrees at 10 bases. The CDR3 totals 16 residues. The V and J ends lost 0 bases and 8 bases, in that order; junction bases with no gene match: 7. Germline CDR1 is MGHRA and CDR2 is YSYEKL. CDR3 region: CASSQERDRGLDEQFF. CDR3 sequence (DNA): TGCGCCAGCAGCCAAGAGAGAGACAGGGGGCTCGATGAGCAGTTCTTC.

This clonotype was seen only a few times. The V and J genes are TRBV5-1 and TRBJ2-7; 11 positions match TRBD2. The CDR3 is made up of 15 amino acids. Trimming cost V 4 bases and J 1 base; bases outside gene matches: 4. Germline CDR1 and CDR2: SGHRS and YFSETQ. The CDR3 DNA sequence: TGCGCCAGCAGCAGAGGGACTAGCGGTTCCTACGAGCAGTACTTC. Amino acid sequence: CASSRGTSGSYEQYF.

This clonotype was found many times. The V and J genes are TRBV10-2 and TRBJ1-6, with D tentatively TRBD1 (6 bases). Trimming pared 5 bases from V and 10 bases from J, leaving 15 bases between. Germline V gene sequence: CDR1 WSHSY, CDR2 SAAADI. This CDR3 is 14 amino acids long. In DNA form, the CDR3 reads TGCGCCAGCAGTTCAACTGTCCAGGGGTCACCCCTCCACTTT. This codes for CASSSTVQGSPLHF.

At least ten counts were recorded for this clonotype. Here the CDR3 reads CASSFSGSSYNEQFF. The CDR3 nucleotides are TGTGCCAGCAGCTTTAGCGGGAGCTCCTACAATGAGCAGTTCTTC. The chain couples TRBV7-3 to TRBJ2-1; TRBD2 matches 9 bases. The germline V gene has CDR1 SGHTA and CDR2 FQGTGA. V shed 3 bases and J 0 bases; nucleotides not matched to a gene: 0. The CDR3 consists of 15 residues.

The sample holds a few counts of this clonotype. The genes are TRBV20-1 and TRBJ2-7; unclear D gene. The CDR3 contains 14 residues. Germline V gene lookup returns CDR1 DFQATT and CDR2 SNEGSKA (reference sequence). Deletions cut 3 bases from V and 2 bases from J, with 14 bases between. Here the CDR3 DNA reads TGCAGTGCTAGCGCATTCAGCTCAGCCTACGAGCAGTACTTC. Its translation: CSASAFSSAYEQYF.

This clonotype was observed a handful of times. The rearrangement links TRBV7-2 to TRBJ1-4; no clear D gene. CDR1 SGHTA and CDR2 FQGNSA come from the germline V gene. The CDR3 runs 13 residues. The V and J ends lost 1 base and 9 bases respectively, with 9 bases between them. The CDR3: CASSLGPIQKLFF. Here the CDR3 DNA reads TGTGCCAGCAGCTTAGGCCCGATACAAAAACTGTTTTTT. The variable domain in full, with the rest retrieved from reference TRBV7-2 and TRBJ1-4, is GAGVSQSPSNKVTEKGKDVELRCDPISGHTALYWYRQSLGQGLEFLIYFQGNSAPDKSGLPSDRFSAERTGGSVSTLTIQRTQQEDSAVYLCASSLGPIQKLFFGSGTQLSVL.